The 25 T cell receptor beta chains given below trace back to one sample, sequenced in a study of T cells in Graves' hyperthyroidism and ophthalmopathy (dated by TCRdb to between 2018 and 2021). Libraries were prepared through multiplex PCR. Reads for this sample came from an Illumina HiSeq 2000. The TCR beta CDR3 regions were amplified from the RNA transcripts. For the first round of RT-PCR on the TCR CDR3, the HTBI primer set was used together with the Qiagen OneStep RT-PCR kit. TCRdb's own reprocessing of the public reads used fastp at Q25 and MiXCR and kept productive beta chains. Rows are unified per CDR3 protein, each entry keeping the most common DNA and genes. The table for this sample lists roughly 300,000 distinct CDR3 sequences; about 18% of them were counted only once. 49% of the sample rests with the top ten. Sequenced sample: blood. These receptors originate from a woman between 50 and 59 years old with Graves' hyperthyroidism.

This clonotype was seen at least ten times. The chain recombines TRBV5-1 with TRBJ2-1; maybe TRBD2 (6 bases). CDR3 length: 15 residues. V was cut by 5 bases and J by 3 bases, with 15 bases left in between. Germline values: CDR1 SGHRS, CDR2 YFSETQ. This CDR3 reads CASSARDSDYNEQFF. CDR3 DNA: TGCGCCAGCAGTGCGCGGGACTCGGACTACAATGAGCAGTTCTTC.

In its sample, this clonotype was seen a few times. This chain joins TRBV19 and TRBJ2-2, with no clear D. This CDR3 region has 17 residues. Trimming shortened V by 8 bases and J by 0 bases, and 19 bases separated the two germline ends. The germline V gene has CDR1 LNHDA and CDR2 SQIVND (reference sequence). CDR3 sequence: CASYPDDPDANTGELFF. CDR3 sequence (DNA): TGTGCCAGTTACCCAGACGACCCCGACGCGAACACCGGGGAGCTGTTTTTT. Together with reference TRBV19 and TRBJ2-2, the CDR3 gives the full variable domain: DGGITQSPKYLFRKEGQNVTLSCEQNLNHDAMYWYRQDPGQGLRLIYYSQIVNDFQKGDIAEGYSVSREKKESFPLTVTSAQKNPTAFYLCASYPDDPDANTGELFFGEGSRLTVL.

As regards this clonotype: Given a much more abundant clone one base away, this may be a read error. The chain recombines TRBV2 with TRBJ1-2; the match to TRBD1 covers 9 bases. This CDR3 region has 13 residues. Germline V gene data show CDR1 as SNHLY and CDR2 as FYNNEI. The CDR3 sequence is CASSRDRDVGYIF. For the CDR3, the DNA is TGTGCCAGCAGTCGGGACAGGGATGTTGGCTACATCTTC.

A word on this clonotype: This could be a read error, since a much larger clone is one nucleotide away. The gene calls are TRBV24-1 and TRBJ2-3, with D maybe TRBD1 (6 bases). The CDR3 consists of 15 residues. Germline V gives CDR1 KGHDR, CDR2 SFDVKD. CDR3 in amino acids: CVTSSLGALTDTQYF. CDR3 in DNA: TGTGTCACCAGTTCTTTGGGGGCCCTCACAGATACGCAGTATTTT.

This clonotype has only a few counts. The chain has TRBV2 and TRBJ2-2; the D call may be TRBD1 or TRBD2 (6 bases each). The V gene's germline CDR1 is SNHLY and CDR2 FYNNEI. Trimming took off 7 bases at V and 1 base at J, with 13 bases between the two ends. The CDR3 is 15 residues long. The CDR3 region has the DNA TGTGCCAGCAAGGGGGGCCGGTTGAACACCGGGGAGCTGTTTTTT. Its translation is CASKGGRLNTGELFF.

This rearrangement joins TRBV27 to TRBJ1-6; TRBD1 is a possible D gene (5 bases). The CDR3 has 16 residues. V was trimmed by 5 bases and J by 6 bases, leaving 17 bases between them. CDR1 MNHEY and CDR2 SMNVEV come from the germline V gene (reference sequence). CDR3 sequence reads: CASSPTAAGRNSPLHF. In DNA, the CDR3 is TGTGCCAGCAGTCCTACCGCGGCAGGGCGTAATTCACCCCTCCACTTT.

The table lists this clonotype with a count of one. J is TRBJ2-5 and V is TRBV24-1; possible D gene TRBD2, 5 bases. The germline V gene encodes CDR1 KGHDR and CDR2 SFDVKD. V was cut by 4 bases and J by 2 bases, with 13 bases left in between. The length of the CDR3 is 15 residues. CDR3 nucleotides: TGTGCCACCAGTGACCGTCAGCGGACTCAAGAGACCCAGTACTTC. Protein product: CATSDRQRTQETQYF.

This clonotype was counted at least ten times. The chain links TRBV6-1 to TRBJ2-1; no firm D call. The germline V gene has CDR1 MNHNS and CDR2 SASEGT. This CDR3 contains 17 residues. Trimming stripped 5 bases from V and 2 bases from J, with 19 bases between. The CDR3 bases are TGTGCCAGCAGTCCCTTCCCTGGACCAAGCCCCTACAATGAGCAGTTCTTC. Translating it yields CASSPFPGPSPYNEQFF.

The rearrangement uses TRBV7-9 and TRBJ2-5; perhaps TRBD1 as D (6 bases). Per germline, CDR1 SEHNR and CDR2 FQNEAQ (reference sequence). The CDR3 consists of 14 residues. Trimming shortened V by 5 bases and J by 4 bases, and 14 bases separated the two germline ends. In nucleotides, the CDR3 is TGTGCCAGCAGCCTTGGACAGCCAGGAGAGACCCAGTACTTC. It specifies CASSLGQPGETQYF.

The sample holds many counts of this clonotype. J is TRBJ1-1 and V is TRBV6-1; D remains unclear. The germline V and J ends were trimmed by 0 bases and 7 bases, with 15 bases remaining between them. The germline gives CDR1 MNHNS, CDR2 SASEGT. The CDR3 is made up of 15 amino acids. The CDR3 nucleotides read TGTGCCAGCAGTGAAGCGGCTGCAGCCCGGGGTGAAGCTTTCTTT. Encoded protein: CASSEAAAARGEAFF.

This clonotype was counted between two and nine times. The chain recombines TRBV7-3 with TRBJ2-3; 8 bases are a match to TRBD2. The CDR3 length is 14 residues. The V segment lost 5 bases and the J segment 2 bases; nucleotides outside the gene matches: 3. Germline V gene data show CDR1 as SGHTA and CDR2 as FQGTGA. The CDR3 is CASSLLADTDTQYF. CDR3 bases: TGTGCCAGCAGCCTACTAGCGGACACAGATACGCAGTATTTT.

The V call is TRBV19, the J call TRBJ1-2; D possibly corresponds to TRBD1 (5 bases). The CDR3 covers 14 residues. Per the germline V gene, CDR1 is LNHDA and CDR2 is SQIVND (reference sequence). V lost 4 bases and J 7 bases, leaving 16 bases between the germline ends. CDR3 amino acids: CASSTDRGSRGYTF. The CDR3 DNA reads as TGTGCCAGTAGTACCGACAGAGGCTCACGTGGCTACACCTTC.

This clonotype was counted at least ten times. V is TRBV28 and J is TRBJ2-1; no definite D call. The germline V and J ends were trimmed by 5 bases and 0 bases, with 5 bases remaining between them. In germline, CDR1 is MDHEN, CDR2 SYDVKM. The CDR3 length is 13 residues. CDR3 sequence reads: CASSTSSYNEQFF. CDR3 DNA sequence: TGTGCCAGCAGTACCTCCTCCTACAATGAGCAGTTCTTC.

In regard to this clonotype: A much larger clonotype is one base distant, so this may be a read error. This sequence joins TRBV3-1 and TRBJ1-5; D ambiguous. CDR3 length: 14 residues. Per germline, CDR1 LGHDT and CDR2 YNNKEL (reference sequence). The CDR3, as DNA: TGTGCCGGCAGCCAAGACACAGCCCAGCGGCCCCAGCATTTT. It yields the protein CAGSQDTAQRPQHF.

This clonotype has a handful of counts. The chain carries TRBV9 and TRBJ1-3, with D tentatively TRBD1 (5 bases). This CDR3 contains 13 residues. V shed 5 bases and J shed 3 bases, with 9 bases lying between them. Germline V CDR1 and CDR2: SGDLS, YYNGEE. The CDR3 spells CASSRGDGNTIYF. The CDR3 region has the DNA TGTGCCAGCAGTCGGGGGGATGGAAACACCATATATTTT.

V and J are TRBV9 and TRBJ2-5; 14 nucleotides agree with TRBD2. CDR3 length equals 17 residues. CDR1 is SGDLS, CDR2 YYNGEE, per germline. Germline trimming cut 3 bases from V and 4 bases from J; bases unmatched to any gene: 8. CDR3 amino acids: CASSAGLAGGFTETQYF. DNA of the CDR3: TGTGCCAGCAGCGCCGGACTAGCGGGAGGATTCACAGAGACCCAGTACTTC.

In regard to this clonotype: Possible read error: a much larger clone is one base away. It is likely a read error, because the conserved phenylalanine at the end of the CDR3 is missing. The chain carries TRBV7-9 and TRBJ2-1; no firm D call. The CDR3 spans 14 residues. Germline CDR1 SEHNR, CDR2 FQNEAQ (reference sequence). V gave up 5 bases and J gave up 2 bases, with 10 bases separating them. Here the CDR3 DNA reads TGTGCCAGCAGCGCCGTTGGGCCCTACAATGAGCAGTTCCTC. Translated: CASSAVGPYNEQFL.

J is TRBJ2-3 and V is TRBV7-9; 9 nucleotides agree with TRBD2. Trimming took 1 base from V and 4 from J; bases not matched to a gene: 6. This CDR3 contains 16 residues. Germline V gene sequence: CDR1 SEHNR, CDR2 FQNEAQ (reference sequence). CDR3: CASSLGHSGGADTQYF. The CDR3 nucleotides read TGTGCCAGCAGCTTAGGGCATAGCGGGGGAGCAGATACGCAGTATTTT.

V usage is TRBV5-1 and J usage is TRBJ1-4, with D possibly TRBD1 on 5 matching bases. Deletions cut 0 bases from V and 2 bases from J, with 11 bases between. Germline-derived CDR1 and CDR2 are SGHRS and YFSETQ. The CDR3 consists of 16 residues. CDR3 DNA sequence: TGCGCCAGCAGCTTGGTCGGGGGAGGGACTAATGAAAAACTGTTTTTT. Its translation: CASSLVGGGTNEKLFF.

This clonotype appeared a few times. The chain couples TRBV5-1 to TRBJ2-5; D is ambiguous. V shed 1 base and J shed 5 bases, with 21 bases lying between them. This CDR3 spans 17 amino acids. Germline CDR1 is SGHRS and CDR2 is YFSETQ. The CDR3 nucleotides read TGCGCCAGCAGCTTGAACCTCGGACCGTATGGGATGGAGACCCAGTACTTC. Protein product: CASSLNLGPYGMETQYF.

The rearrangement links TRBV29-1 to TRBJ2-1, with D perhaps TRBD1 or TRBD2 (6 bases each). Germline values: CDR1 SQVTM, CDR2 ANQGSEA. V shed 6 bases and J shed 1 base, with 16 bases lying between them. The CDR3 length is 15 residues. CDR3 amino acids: CSVGGGQGSYNEQFF. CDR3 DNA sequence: TGCAGCGTGGGGGGCGGGCAGGGATCCTACAATGAGCAGTTCTTC.

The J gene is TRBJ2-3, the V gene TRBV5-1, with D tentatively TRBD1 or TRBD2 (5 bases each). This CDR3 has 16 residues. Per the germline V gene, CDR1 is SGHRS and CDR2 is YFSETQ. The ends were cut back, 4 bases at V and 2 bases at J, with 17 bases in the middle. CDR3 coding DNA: TGCGCCAGCAGCCTCGGATCTGCAGGGACCACAGATACGCAGTATTTT. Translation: CASSLGSAGTTDTQYF.

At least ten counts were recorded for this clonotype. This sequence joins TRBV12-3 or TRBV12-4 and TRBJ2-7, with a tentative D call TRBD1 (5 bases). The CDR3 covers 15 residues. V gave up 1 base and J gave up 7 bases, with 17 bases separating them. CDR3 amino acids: CASSLGGAQGWEQYF. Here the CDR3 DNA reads TGTGCCAGCAGTTTAGGTGGCGCCCAGGGTTGGGAGCAGTACTTC.

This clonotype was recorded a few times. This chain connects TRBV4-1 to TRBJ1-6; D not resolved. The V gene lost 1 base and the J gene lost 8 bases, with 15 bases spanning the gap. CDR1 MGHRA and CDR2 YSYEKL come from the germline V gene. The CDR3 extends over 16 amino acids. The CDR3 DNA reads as TGCGCCAGCAGCCAAGGAGCGTGGTCAGAGGATTCACCCCTCCACTTT. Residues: CASSQGAWSEDSPLHF.

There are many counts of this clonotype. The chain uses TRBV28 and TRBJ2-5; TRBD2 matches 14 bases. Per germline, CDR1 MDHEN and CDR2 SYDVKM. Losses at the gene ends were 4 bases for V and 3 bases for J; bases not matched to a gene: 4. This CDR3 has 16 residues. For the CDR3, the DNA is TGTGCCAGCAGTTCCCAGACTAGCGGGAGGGAAGAGACCCAGTACTTC. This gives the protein CASSSQTSGREETQYF.